These T cell receptor beta chains were read from a single sample in a study of blood T cell repertoires in COVID-19. TCRdb's copy holds only in-frame clones and misses some; the assay was immunoSEQ multiplex PCR. This table holds 150,000 to 200,000 clones, approximately 80% found once. Sequences were obtained from PBMCs or T cells enriched from blood (not recorded which). The receptors stem from a middle-aged man who had recovered from COVID-19. Each CDR3 is given with its conserved first and last residue. The D gene is left open where the match is weak. Part of the rows lack a size; the others show once, few, many or a class for expanded clones.

TRBV7-9,TRBJ1-3,once,TRBD1,TGTGCCAGCAGCTTATACAGGGGAGGTGGAAACACCATATATTTT,CASSLYRGGGNTIYF
TRBV7-3,TRBJ2-7,.,TRBD2,TGTGCCAGCAGCCCGCTAGCGGGGGGTAGATACGAGCAGTACTTC,CASSPLAGGRYEQYF
TRBV5-1,TRBJ2-5,.,.,TGCGCCAGCAGCTTTGGAGGGGGGGCCGGGGCAGAGACCCAGTACTTC,CASSFGGGAGAETQYF
TRBV2,TRBJ2-7,.,.,TGTGCCAGCTCTTTGGGACGGGGGGCTGCCTACGAGCAGTACTTC,CASSLGRGAAYEQYF
TRBV2,TRBJ1-6,.,TRBD1,TGTGCCAGCAGTGAAAGCCGGGCAGGGGGCTACTTT,CASSESRAGGYF
TRBV5-6,TRBJ1-4,.,TRBD1,TGTGCCAGCAGCCGGGACAGAGGAAATGAAAAACTGTTTTTT,CASSRDRGNEKLFF
TRBV3-1/TRBV3-2,TRBJ1-5,.,.,TGTGCCAGCAGCCAATCAGGGATGGGCAATCAGCCCCAGCATTTT,CASSQSGMGNQPQHF
TRBV1,TRBJ1-2,.,.,TGCACCACCTCAGGAACCAACTATGGCTACACCTTC,CTTSGTNYGYTF
TRBV5-1,TRBJ2-1,.,TRBD2,TGCGCCAGCAGCTTGCTGTCCAGCGGGGGAGCGCAGTTCTTC,CASSLLSSGGAQFF
TRBV9,TRBJ1-1,few,TRBD1,TGTGCCAGCAGCGGGGGGACAGCCAACACTGAAGCTTTCTTT,CASSGGTANTEAFF
TRBV5-8,TRBJ2-3,.,.,TGTGCCAGCAGCTTAGGGGACATCAATCCGGATACGCAGTATTTT,CASSLGDINPDTQYF
TRBV5-1,TRBJ2-3,.,TRBD1,TGCGCCAGCAGAACCGGGACAGGGAGTTATACGCAGTATTTT,CASRTGTGSYTQYF
TRBV27,TRBJ1-1,.,TRBD1,TGTGCCAGCAGTTTAGACAGGGGGCCGAACACTGAAGCTTTCTTT,CASSLDRGPNTEAFF
TRBV4-1,TRBJ2-1,few,TRBD1,TGCGCCAGCAGCCACTCCGGGACAGGGAGGAATGAGCAGTTCTTC,CASSHSGTGRNEQFF
TRBV5-1,TRBJ2-4,.,TRBD1,TGCGCCAGCAGCCTCGGACAGGGTATAGCCAAAAACATTCAGTACTTC,CASSLGQGIAKNIQYF
TRBV19,TRBJ1-5,.,.,TGTGCCAGTAGTCCCAGGACAGTAAATCAGCCCCAGCATTTT,CASSPRTVNQPQHF
TRBV24-1,TRBJ2-1,.,.,TGTGCCACCAGTGATTTCTCGGGGGAGACTAATGAGCAGTTCTTC,CATSDFSGETNEQFF
TRBV10-1,TRBJ2-5,.,.,TGCGCCAGCAGTGATGCGGCTAAAGAGACCCAGTACTTC,CASSDAAKETQYF